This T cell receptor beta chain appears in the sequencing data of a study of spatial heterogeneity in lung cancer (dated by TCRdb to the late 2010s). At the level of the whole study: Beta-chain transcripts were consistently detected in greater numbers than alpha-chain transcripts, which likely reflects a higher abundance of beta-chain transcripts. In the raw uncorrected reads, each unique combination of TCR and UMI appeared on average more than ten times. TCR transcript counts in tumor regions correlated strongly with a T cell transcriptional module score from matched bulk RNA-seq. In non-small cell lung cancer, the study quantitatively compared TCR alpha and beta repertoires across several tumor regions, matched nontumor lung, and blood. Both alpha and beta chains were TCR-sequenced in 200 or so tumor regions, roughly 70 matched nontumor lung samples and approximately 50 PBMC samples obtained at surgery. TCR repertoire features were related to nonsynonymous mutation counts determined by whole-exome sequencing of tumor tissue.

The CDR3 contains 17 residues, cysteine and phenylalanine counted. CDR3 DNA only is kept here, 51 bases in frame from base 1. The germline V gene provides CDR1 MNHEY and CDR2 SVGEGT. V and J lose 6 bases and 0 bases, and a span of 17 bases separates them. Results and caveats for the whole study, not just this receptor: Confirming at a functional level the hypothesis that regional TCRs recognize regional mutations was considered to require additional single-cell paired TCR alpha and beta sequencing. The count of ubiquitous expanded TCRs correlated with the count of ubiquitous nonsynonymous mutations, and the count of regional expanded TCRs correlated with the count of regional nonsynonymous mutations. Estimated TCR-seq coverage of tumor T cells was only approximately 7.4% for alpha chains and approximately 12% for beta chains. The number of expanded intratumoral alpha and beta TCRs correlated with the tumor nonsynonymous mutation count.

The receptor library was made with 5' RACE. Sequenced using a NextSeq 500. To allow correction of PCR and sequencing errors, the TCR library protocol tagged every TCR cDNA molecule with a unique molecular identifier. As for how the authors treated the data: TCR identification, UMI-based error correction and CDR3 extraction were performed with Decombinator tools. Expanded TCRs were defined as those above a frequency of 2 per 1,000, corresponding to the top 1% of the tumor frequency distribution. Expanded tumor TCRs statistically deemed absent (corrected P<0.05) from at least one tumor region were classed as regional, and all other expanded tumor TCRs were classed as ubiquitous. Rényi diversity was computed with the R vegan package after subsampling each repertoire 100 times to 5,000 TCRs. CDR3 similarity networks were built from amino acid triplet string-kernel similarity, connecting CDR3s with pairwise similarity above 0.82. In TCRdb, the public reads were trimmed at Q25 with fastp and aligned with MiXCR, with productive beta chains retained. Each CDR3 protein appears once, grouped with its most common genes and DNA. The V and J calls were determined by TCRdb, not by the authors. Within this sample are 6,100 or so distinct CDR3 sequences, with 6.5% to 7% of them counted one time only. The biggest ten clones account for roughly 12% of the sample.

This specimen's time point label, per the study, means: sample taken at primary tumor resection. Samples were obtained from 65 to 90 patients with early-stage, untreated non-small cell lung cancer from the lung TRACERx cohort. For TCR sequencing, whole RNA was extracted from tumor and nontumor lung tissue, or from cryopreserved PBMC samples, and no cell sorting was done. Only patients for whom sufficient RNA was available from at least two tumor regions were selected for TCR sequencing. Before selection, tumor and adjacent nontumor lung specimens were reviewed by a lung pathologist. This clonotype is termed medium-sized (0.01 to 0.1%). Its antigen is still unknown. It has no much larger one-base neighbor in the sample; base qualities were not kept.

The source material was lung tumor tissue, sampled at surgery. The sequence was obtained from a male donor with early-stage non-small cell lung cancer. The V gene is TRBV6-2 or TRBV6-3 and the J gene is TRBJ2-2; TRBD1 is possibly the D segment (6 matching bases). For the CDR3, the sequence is CASRLHSGTSNTGELFF. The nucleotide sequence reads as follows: TGTGCCAGCAGATTACACTCCGGGACATCGAACACCGGGGAGCTGTTTTTT.